This T cell receptor beta chain was captured by sequencing in a study of T cell changes during pregnancy in multiple sclerosis. Data came from immunoSEQ multiplex PCR; TCRdb stores just in-frame clones and leaves some out. The profile covers 40,000 or so clones, with roughly nine tenths appearing a single time and less than 8.5% taken by the ten largest. Trimming removed 5 bases from V and 0 bases from J; junction bases left unmatched: 13. The V gene's germline CDR1 is SEHNR and CDR2 FQNEAQ (reference sequence). The CDR3 loop spans 18 amino acids. The sequence was collected from a female donor with multiple sclerosis, enrolled in a pregnancy study. The material sequenced was CD8+ T cells from peripheral blood mononuclear cells, taken before pregnancy. The chain employs TRBV7-9 and TRBJ2-5, with TRBD1 matching over 9 bases. CDR3 sequence: CASSGGARTGVYQETQYF. Written as DNA, the CDR3 is TGTGCCAGCAGCGGGGGGGCGAGGACAGGGGTGTACCAAGAGACCCAGTACTTC.